This record covers a single T cell receptor beta chain. V shed 7 bases, J shed 2 bases, and the junction held 9 bases outside the gene matches. CDR3 length equals 15 residues. Germline lookup yields CDR1 LNHDA and CDR2 SQIVND (reference sequence). These data originate in a study of blood T cell repertoires in COVID-19. Per the authors' pipeline: Scientists estimated how many nucleated cells there were by amplifying reference gene primers. Sequencing was performed with immunoSEQ multiplex PCR; in TCRdb, only in-frame clones are kept and a portion is missing. The D gene and trimming were derived from the DNA, and the V and J assignments and clone size from that table. Counted here are tens of thousands of clones, over 75% occurring once; the ten biggest clones make up approximately 45%.

V usage is TRBV19 and J usage is TRBJ2-3; 7 bases line up with TRBD2. Input material: peripheral blood. This sequence was found in a human donor in a cohort sampled during active COVID-19. DNA of the CDR3: TGTGCCAGTAACGGGAGGAGACAGCTCACAGATACGCAGTATTTT. It specifies CASNGRRQLTDTQYF.